Sequencing of this T cell receptor beta chain was carried out in a study of regulatory T cells in long-lasting Graves disease. Turning to the study itself: Antithyroid drug use was under 3 months in newly diagnosed Graves' patients.

In germline, CDR1 is SGHRS, CDR2 YFSETQ. The CDR3 is 15 residues long. V was clipped by 4 bases and J by 6 bases; unmatched bases: 11. This clonotype appeared many times. The antigen is unknown. Construction of TCR beta libraries relied on iRepertoire HTBI primers and on Arm-PCR targeting CDR3 regions. TCRdb independently ran MiXCR on the multiplex PCR reads; one entry per CDR3 protein. The sample includes some 200,000 distinct CDR3 sequences, around 20% of them seen just once. Time point here: newly diagnosed GD, antithyroid drugs for less than 3 months. PBMC-extracted RNA yielded the TCR library. Study-level results: In persistent patients, shared public clonotypes (more than 2,500) outnumbered those in new patients (nearly 1,000).

These sequences were also reported in another study, on T cells in Graves' hyperthyroidism and ophthalmopathy. From that study: When ophthalmopathy did not progress within 18 months, Graves' hyperthyroidism was considered stable.

The sample here was peripheral blood mononuclear cells (PBMCs), taken at new diagnosis, from a patient treated with antithyroid drugs. The V call is TRBV5-1, the J call TRBJ1-1, with TRBD1 matching over 8 bases. This clonotype was sampled from a woman between 25 and 40 years old with Graves disease. The CDR3 sequence: CASSLNTGGTAEAFF. CDR3 DNA: TGCGCCAGCAGCCTTAATACAGGGGGAACTGCTGAAGCTTTCTTT.